The 30 T cell receptor beta chains listed next were all sequenced from one sample in a study of graft-versus-host responses after intestinal transplantation. These receptors lack a known antigen. Profiling relied on immunoSEQ multiplex PCR, and the TCRdb table lists in-frame clones only, not all of them. The sample shows nearly 90,000 clones, 83% of them seen only once. The input for sequencing was unstimulated CD8+ T cells sorted from spleen or lymph node cells, taken before intestinal transplant. The receptors were sampled from a human donor who received an intestinal transplant.

In its sample, this clone was seen once. J is TRBJ2-4 and V is TRBV5-5, with TRBD1 matching over 10 bases. CDR1 SGHKS and CDR2 YYEKEE come from the germline V gene (reference sequence). CDR3 length: 18 amino acids. V gave up 0 bases and J gave up 0 bases; unmatched junction bases: 6. The CDR3 protein is CASSLVGQGWVAKNIQYF. The CDR3 DNA reads as TGTGCCAGCAGCTTGGTGGGACAGGGGTGGGTAGCCAAAAACATTCAGTACTTC.

This clone was observed a handful of times. The chain employs TRBV30 and TRBJ2-7; 11 bases agree with TRBD2. CDR1 GTSNPN and CDR2 SVGIG come from the germline V gene (reference sequence). This CDR3 contains 14 residues. Trimming at V came to 3 bases and at J to 3 bases, leaving 4 bases not matched to a gene. The CDR3 loop reads CAWSTGTSGYEQYF. The CDR3 DNA sequence: TGTGCCTGGAGCACCGGGACTAGCGGCTACGAGCAGTACTTC.

The rearrangement links TRBV6-6 to TRBJ2-7; the D gene is possibly TRBD1 (6 bases). In germline, CDR1 is MNHNY, CDR2 SVGAGI (reference sequence). The CDR3 sequence is 15 residues long. Trimming took off 7 bases at V and 2 bases at J, with 18 bases between the two ends. CDR3 sequence (DNA): TGTGCCAGCACCCCGCGACAGGTGATTACCTACGAGCAGTACTTC. Translated: CASTPRQVITYEQYF.

The V call is TRBV23-1, the J call TRBJ2-1; TRBD1 aligns across 10 bases. TRBV23-1 is identified as an open reading frame with a role that is uncertain. V was pared by 2 bases and J by 7 bases, with 14 bases of the junction left unmatched. The CDR3 runs 18 residues. The CDR3 protein is CASSQTFPGQGFKNEQFF. The CDR3 nucleotides are TGCGCCAGCAGTCAAACCTTTCCGGGACAGGGGTTTAAAAATGAGCAGTTCTTC.

CDR3 protein: CASSLGDTVFSFTF. CDR3 nucleotide sequence: TGTGCCAGCAGCTTGGGGGACACAGTATTCAGTTTCACCTTC. This rearrangement joins TRBV5-5 to TRBJ1-2; tentative D call: TRBD1 (6 bases). Germline V gene lookup returns CDR1 SGHKS and CDR2 YYEKEE (reference sequence). The CDR3 spans 14 residues. V was clipped by 0 bases and J by 13 bases, with 19 bases between them.

The V and J genes are TRBV10-3 and TRBJ2-2, with 10 bases matching TRBD2. Germline CDR1 reads ENHRY; CDR2 reads SYGVKD. This CDR3 contains 14 residues. J gave up 2 bases and V 10 bases, and 4 bases lay outside the gene matches. The CDR3 sequence: CATLAGANTGELFF. In DNA, the CDR3 is TGTGCCACCCTAGCGGGGGCTAACACCGGGGAGCTGTTTTTT.

V gene TRBV27 combines with J gene TRBJ2-3; 8 bases agree with TRBD2. The CDR3 loop spans 15 amino acids. J lost 0 bases, V lost 6 bases, and 5 bases had no gene match. Germline V CDR1 and CDR2: MNHEY, SMNVEV (reference sequence). CDR3 sequence: CASSISGASTDTQYF. CDR3 DNA: TGTGCCAGCAGCATTAGCGGGGCTAGCACAGATACGCAGTATTTT.

The chain has TRBV25-1 and TRBJ1-1, with D hard to call. The CDR3 totals 11 residues. Germline V CDR1 and CDR2: MGHDK, SYGVNS. Trimming pared 8 bases from V and 8 bases from J, leaving 12 bases between. Written as DNA, the CDR3 is TGTGCCAGCCGTTCCGACGGAGAAGCTTTCTTT. It yields the protein CASRSDGEAFF.

This chain uses TRBV9 with TRBJ1-1, with a possible D match to TRBD1 (6 bases). The V gene's germline CDR1 is SGDLS and CDR2 YYNGEE. The CDR3 is made up of 14 amino acids. The germline V and J ends were trimmed by 0 bases and 4 bases, with 10 bases remaining between them. The CDR3 region has the DNA TGTGCCAGCAGCGTAGTGGGGGCGAGCACTGAAGCTTTCTTT. This codes for CASSVVGASTEAFF. Supplemented by reference TRBV9 and TRBJ1-1, the full variable domain reads DSGVTQTPKHLITATGQRVTLRCSPRSGDLSVYWYQQSLDQGLQFLIQYYNGEERAKGNILERFSAQQFPDLHSELNLSSLELGDSALYFCASSVVGASTEAFFGQGTRLTVV.

This chain links TRBV10-1 with TRBJ2-1, with 7 nucleotides matching TRBD1. The germline gives CDR1 WNHNN, CDR2 SYGVQD (reference sequence). J gave up 6 bases and V 6 bases, and 2 bases lay outside the gene matches. This CDR3 is built from 12 residues. CDR3 protein: CASSGQVNEQFF. The CDR3 DNA follows: TGCGCCAGCAGCGGACAGGTCAATGAGCAGTTCTTC.

V and J are TRBV6-1 and TRBJ2-7; possible D gene TRBD2, 6 bases. This CDR3 is 16 amino acids long. Germline values: CDR1 MNHNS, CDR2 SASEGT. With 1 base removed from V and 4 bases from J, the gap between germline ends came to 17 bases. This CDR3 is CASSEGWGEYRYEQYF. CDR3 DNA sequence: TGTGCCAGCAGTGAAGGGTGGGGGGAATATCGTTACGAGCAGTACTTC.

This chain uses TRBV7-3 with TRBJ2-3; 10 positions match TRBD2. Germline V gene lookup returns CDR1 SGHTA and CDR2 FQGTGA. This CDR3 is 14 amino acids long. V was clipped by 5 bases and J by 5 bases; unmatched bases: 4. CDR3 protein: CASSPSGSGDTQYF. CDR3 bases: TGTGCCAGCAGCCCTAGCGGGAGTGGAGATACGCAGTATTTT.

The chain combines TRBV1 with TRBJ2-7; TRBD2 is the table's D call and was not checked against the DNA. TRBV1 is reported as a pseudogene. This CDR3 comprises 12 residues. The CDR3 DNA reads TGCACCAGCAGCCCTCGCTACTACGAGCAGTACTTC. Its translation is CTSSPRYYEQYF.

V gene TRBV4-1 combines with J gene TRBJ1-4; perhaps TRBD1 as D (6 bases). There are 14 residues in the CDR3. In germline, CDR1 is MGHRA, CDR2 YSYEKL. The V end was cut by 1 base, the J end by 8 bases, with 11 bases between. CDR3 DNA: TGCGCCAGCAGCCAAGGCCCAGGGGAGGAAAAACTGTTTTTT. The encoded protein is CASSQGPGEEKLFF.

The V gene is TRBV2, the J gene TRBJ2-5; TRBD2 matches at 11 bases. The CDR3 length is 16 residues. CDR1 SNHLY and CDR2 FYNNEI come from the germline V gene. The V gene end was trimmed by 2 bases and the J gene end by 4 bases; junction bases not matched to a gene: 6. The CDR3 is CASSESTSGSPETQYF. CDR3 coding DNA: TGTGCCAGCAGTGAAAGTACTAGCGGGAGTCCAGAGACCCAGTACTTC.

V is TRBV6-5 and J is TRBJ2-7, with TRBD1 matching over 8 bases. Looked up from germline, CDR1 is MNHEY and CDR2 is SVGAGI. CDR3 size: 15 residues. After removal of 7 bases from V and 3 bases from J, the junction contained 11 bases not matched to a gene. The CDR3 loop is CASTTGAGGGYEQYF. The CDR3 bases are TGTGCCAGCACTACGGGGGCAGGGGGCGGCTACGAGCAGTACTTC.

The chain is built from TRBV15 and TRBJ2-7; no clear D gene. The CDR3 loop spans 14 amino acids. Germline loops: CDR1 LNHNV, CDR2 YYDKDF (reference sequence). Trimming shortened V by 0 bases and J by 4 bases, and 10 bases separated the two germline ends. CDR3 nucleotide sequence: TGTGCCACCAGCAGAGACCACTCTGTGTACGAGCAGTACTTC. Translation gives CATSRDHSVYEQYF.

This chain uses TRBV4-2 with TRBJ2-3; 13 bases match TRBD2. CDR1 LGHNA and CDR2 YNFKEQ come from the germline V gene. After removal of 1 base from V and 4 bases from J, the junction contained 8 bases not matched to a gene. The CDR3 loop spans 18 amino acids. CDR3 bases: TGTGCCAGCAGCCAAGGGACTAGCGGGGGATGGGGCGCAGATACGCAGTATTTT. The encoded protein is CASSQGTSGGWGADTQYF.

CDR3 DNA sequence: TGCAGCGTTGAAGTGCCAGCGGGAGGCTACGAGCAGTACTTC. Its protein is CSVEVPAGGYEQYF. The V gene is TRBV29-1, the J gene TRBJ2-7, with 9 positions matching TRBD2. This CDR3 comprises 14 residues. The V gene's germline CDR1 is SQVTM and CDR2 ANQGSEA. Germline trimming cut 1 base from V and 3 bases from J; bases unmatched to any gene: 4.

The chain links TRBV6-5 to TRBJ2-7, with TRBD2 matching over 13 bases. Germline V gives CDR1 MNHEY, CDR2 SVGAGI. The CDR3 spans 14 residues. V shed 8 bases, J shed 4 bases, and the junction held 5 bases outside the gene matches. The CDR3 sequence is CASGTSGKFYEQYF. The CDR3 bases are TGTGCCAGCGGGACTAGCGGGAAGTTTTACGAGCAGTACTTC.

The CDR3 DNA follows: TGTGCTAGTGGTTTGGTACGACGGACACCACCTTACAATGAGCAGTTCTTC. This sequence encodes CASGLVRRTPPYNEQFF. This sequence joins TRBV12-5 and TRBJ2-1; possible D gene TRBD1, 5 bases. The germline CDR1 and CDR2 sequences are LGHNT and FRNRAP. With 0 bases removed from V and 4 bases from J, the gap between germline ends came to 16 bases. CDR3 length equals 17 residues.

The genes are TRBV11-2 and TRBJ1-2; unclear D gene. From germline, CDR1 is SGHAT and CDR2 FQNNGV. This CDR3 region has 13 residues. Between the trimmed V and J ends, which lost 1 base and 4 bases, there was a span of 7 bases. The CDR3 region is CASSLVGVYGYTF. The CDR3 region has the DNA TGTGCCAGCAGCTTAGTAGGAGTCTATGGCTACACCTTC. The complete variable domain, with remaining parts taken from reference TRBV11-2 and TRBJ1-2, reads EAGVAQSPRYKIIEKRQSVAFWCNPISGHATLYWYQQILGQGPKLLIQFQNNGVVDDSQLPKDRFSAERLKGVDSTLKIQPAKLEDSAVYLCASSLVGVYGYTFGSGTRLTVV.

The chain recombines TRBV12-5 with TRBJ2-1; tentative D call: TRBD1 (7 bases). CDR1 and CDR2 from the germline V gene are LGHNT and FRNRAP. The CDR3 spans 16 residues. V dropped 0 bases and J dropped 4 bases, with 13 bases sitting between them. The CDR3 reads CASGLVQAGGYNEQFF. CDR3 sequence (DNA): TGTGCTAGTGGTTTGGTACAAGCAGGGGGGTACAATGAGCAGTTCTTC.

This clone was observed a handful of times. The chain uses TRBV5-6 and TRBJ2-1, with D maybe TRBD2 (6 bases). CDR1 and CDR2 (germline): SGHDT, YYEEEE. V lost 2 bases and J 0 bases, leaving 18 bases between the germline ends. This CDR3 is 18 amino acids long. CDR3 region: CASSFPGGFGSSYNEQFF. Here the CDR3 DNA reads TGTGCCAGCAGCTTTCCTGGGGGGTTCGGGAGCTCCTACAATGAGCAGTTCTTC. The whole variable domain, remainder taken from reference TRBV5-6 and TRBJ2-1, is DAGVTQSPTHLIKTRGQQVTLRCSPKSGHDTVSWYQQALGQGPQFIFQYYEEEERQRGNFPDRFSGHQFPNYSSELNVNALLLGDSALYLCASSFPGGFGSSYNEQFFGPGTRLTVL.

CDR3: CASSIMGTADTQYF. CDR3 sequence (DNA): TGTGCCAGTAGTATCATGGGGACCGCAGATACGCAGTATTTT. This chain uses TRBV19 with TRBJ2-3; D may match TRBD1 or TRBD2 (5 bases each). CDR1 is LNHDA and CDR2 is SQIVND in the germline V gene (reference sequence). The CDR3 totals 14 residues. V was trimmed by 3 bases and J by 4 bases, leaving 11 bases between them.

The chain links TRBV2 to TRBJ2-2; TRBD1 aligns across 8 bases. The V segment lost 8 bases and the J segment 5 bases; nucleotides outside the gene matches: 10. Germline values: CDR1 SNHLY, CDR2 FYNNEI. The CDR3 contains 15 residues. CDR3 sequence (DNA): TGTGCCAGCTCCCGACAAAGACAGGGGACCGGGGAGCTGTTTTTT. It encodes CASSRQRQGTGELFF.

The chain links TRBV6-1 to TRBJ2-2; tentative D call: TRBD1 (6 bases). The CDR3 is 15 residues long. CDR1 is MNHNS, CDR2 SASEGT, per germline. V was pared by 4 bases and J by 4 bases, with 13 bases between. The CDR3 DNA reads as TGTGCCAGCAGTGTTGGGACATTGATCACCGGGGAGCTGTTTTTT. Residues: CASSVGTLITGELFF.

This clone was observed once. The rearrangement joins TRBV7-9 to TRBJ1-1; D not resolved. Trimming took off 5 bases at V and 5 bases at J, with 15 bases between the two ends. Germline V lookup: CDR1 SEHNR, CDR2 FQNEAQ (reference sequence). The CDR3 totals 14 residues. CDR3 residues: CASSLDYHETEAFF. The CDR3 DNA sequence: TGTGCCAGCAGCCTAGATTACCACGAGACTGAAGCTTTCTTT.

The CDR3 DNA reads TGTGCCAGCGGGCTATTGTGGACATTAAGCTCCTACGAGCAGTACTTC. Encoded protein: CASGLLWTLSSYEQYF. The chain joins TRBV2 to TRBJ2-7; a weak D match, TRBD1 (5 bases). V gave up 8 bases and J gave up 0 bases, with 20 bases separating them. Germline V gives CDR1 SNHLY, CDR2 FYNNEI. This CDR3 spans 16 amino acids. Full variable domain (rest looked up from reference TRBV2 and TRBJ2-7): EPEVTQTPSHQVTQMGQEVILRCVPISNHLYFYWYRQILGQKVEFLVSFYNNEISEKSEIFDDQFSVERPDGSNFTLKIRSTKLEDSAMYFCASGLLWTLSSYEQYFGPGTRLTVT.

This rearrangement joins TRBV7-9 to TRBJ1-2; TRBD1 matches at 7 bases. Germline trimming cut 2 bases from V and 4 bases from J; bases unmatched to any gene: 10. There are 16 residues in the CDR3. Looked up from germline, CDR1 is SEHNR and CDR2 is FQNEAQ (reference sequence). CDR3 protein: CASSLTTTGMIYGYTF. CDR3 bases: TGTGCCAGCAGCTTAACGACGACAGGGATGATCTATGGCTACACCTTC.